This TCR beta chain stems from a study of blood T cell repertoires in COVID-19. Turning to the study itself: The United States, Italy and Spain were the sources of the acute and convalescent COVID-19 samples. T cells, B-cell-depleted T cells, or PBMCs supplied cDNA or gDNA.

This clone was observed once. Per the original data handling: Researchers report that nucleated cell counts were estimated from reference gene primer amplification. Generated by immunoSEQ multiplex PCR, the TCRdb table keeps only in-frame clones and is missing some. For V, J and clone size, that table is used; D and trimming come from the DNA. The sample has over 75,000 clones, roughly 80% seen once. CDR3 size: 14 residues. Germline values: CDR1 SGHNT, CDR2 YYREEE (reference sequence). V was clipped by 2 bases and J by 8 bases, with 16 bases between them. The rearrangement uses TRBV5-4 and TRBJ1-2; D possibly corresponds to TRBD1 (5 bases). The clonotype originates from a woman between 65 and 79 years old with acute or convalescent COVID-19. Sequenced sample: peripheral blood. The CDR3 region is CASSLRRAKEGYTF. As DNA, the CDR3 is TGTGCCAGCAGCTTACGCAGGGCTAAGGAAGGCTACACCTTC.